What follows are 2 T cell receptor beta chains derived from one specimen sequenced in a study of sequential checkpoint blockade in melanoma. TCRdb's copy holds only in-frame clones and misses some; the assay was immunoSEQ multiplex PCR. The sample lists 7,500 to 10,000 clones, around 72% occurring once. Treatment meaning: randomized to nivolumab then ipilimumab (arm A) or the reverse (arm B). Sequencing was performed on CD8+ T cells sorted from blood (inferred from file names), taken from a patient given nivolumab and ipilimumab in sequence. These receptors all come from a human donor with melanoma.

This clone occurred once. CDR3 in DNA: TGTGCCACCAGCAGTCTAGCGGTTATGTACCAAGAGACCCAGTACTTC. It encodes CATSSLAVMYQETQYF. The chain employs TRBV15 and TRBJ2-5; 7 nucleotides match TRBD2. J lost 0 bases, V lost 3 bases, and 7 bases had no gene match. The CDR3 is made up of 16 amino acids. The germline gives CDR1 LNHNV, CDR2 YYDKDF (reference sequence).

The CDR3 protein is CASSPPPRADYNEQFF. CDR3 DNA sequence: TGTGCCAGCAGTCCCCCCCCGCGGGCCGACTACAATGAGCAGTTCTTC. This chain links TRBV27 with TRBJ2-1; tentatively, D is TRBD2 (5 bases). V was cut by 5 bases and J by 3 bases, with 17 bases left in between. The CDR3 is 16 residues long. CDR1 MNHEY and CDR2 SMNVEV come from the germline V gene (reference sequence).